These 2 T cell receptor beta chains were all obtained from the same sample, sequenced in a study. TCRdb reanalysed the 5' RACE reads using MiXCR and keeps one entry per CDR3 protein. The sample carries under 7,000 distinct CDR3 sequences, around 36% recorded once. The sequencing sample was made of naive CD4+ T cells sorted from a lymph node. Described subset: naive CD4+ T cells, CD4+CD45RA+CD25-. All receptors come from a female donor with breast cancer.

In this sample, this clonotype is medium-sized (0.01 to 0.1%). This sequence joins TRBV7-3 and TRBJ2-5, with D possibly being TRBD1 or TRBD2 (5 bases each). V was pared by 5 bases and J by 5 bases, with 6 bases between. CDR1 and CDR2 from the germline V gene are SGHTA and FQGTGA. This CDR3 is 11 amino acids long. The CDR3 sequence: CASSEGETQYF. As DNA, the CDR3 is TGTGCCAGCAGCGAGGGGGAGACCCAGTACTTC. Variable domain in full (rest from reference TRBV7-3 and TRBJ2-5): GAGVSQTPSNKVTEKGKYVELRCDPISGHTALYWYRQSLGQGPEFLIYFQGTGAADDSGLPNDRFFAVRPEGSVSTLKIQRTERGDSAVYLCASSEGETQYFGPGTRLLVL.

As regards this clonotype: A much larger clonotype is one base distant, so this may be a read error. The conserved phenylalanine or tryptophan is not found at the CDR3 terminus, so this likely reflects a read error. This chain uses TRBV7-2 with TRBJ2-3, with TRBD2 matching over 7 bases. This CDR3 has 15 residues. V lost 3 bases and J lost 6; bases outside the gene matches: 9. Germline V CDR1 and CDR2: SGHTA, FQGNSA. CDR3 protein: CASSFTAGRGDTQYS. The CDR3 coding sequence is TGTGCCAGCAGCTTTACAGCGGGACGAGGGGATACGCAGTATTCT.